This T cell receptor beta chain was documented in a study of healthy donors' naive CD4 and CD8 T cells. Points from the study as a whole: Bulk sequencing left alpha and beta chains unpaired. Reportedly, most V and J gene segments showed naive CD4+ versus CD8+ bias. Negatively charged CDR3s marked CD8+ lineage; positively charged CDR3s marked CD4+ lineage.

Each TCR library used 500 ng of total RNA and a linear amplification protocol. TCRdb re-called the reads with MiXCR, one entry per CDR3 protein. The sample gives around 180,000 distinct CDR3 sequences, 65% to 80% of which show up once; approximately 2.5% is in the top ten. About this clonotype: The antigen is undetermined.

The germline gives CDR1 SQVTM, CDR2 ANQGSEA. The junction had 8 bases not matched to a gene; V was cut back by 0 bases and J by 3 bases. This CDR3 region has 15 residues. Sequencing input: naive CD4+ and CD8+ T cells sorted from blood, pooled from several donors. The clonotype comes from a pool of human donors in good health; the sample pools cells from several healthy donors. The rearrangement joins TRBV29-1 to TRBJ2-7, with 7 nucleotides matching TRBD1. The CDR3 reads CSVEDKGTEVYEQYF. DNA of the CDR3: TGCAGCGTTGAAGATAAGGGGACAGAGGTCTACGAGCAGTACTTC.